These 5 T cell receptor beta chains share one sample of origin, sequenced in a study of regulatory T cells in long-lasting Graves disease. The TCR beta library used iRepertoire HTBI primers with Arm-PCR amplification of CDR3. TCRdb independently ran MiXCR on the multiplex PCR reads; one entry per CDR3 protein. The table has approximately 560,000 distinct CDR3 sequences, around 16% seen once. The time point denotes: newly diagnosed GD, antithyroid drugs for less than 3 months. PBMC-extracted RNA yielded the TCR library. These data were also reused for a study on T cells in Graves' hyperthyroidism and ophthalmopathy.

The material sequenced was peripheral blood mononuclear cells (PBMCs), taken at new diagnosis, from a patient treated with antithyroid drugs. Receptor source: a man between 18 and 29 years old with Graves disease.

This clonotype came up a few times. The chain combines TRBV11-2 with TRBJ2-6; D gene unclear. Germline CDR1 and CDR2: SGHAT and FQNNGV. The CDR3 extends over 15 amino acids. V lost 7 bases, J lost 0 bases, and 10 bases lay in between. The CDR3 is CASTNSPSGANVLTF. In nucleotides, the CDR3 is TGTGCCAGCACCAATTCCCCCTCTGGGGCCAACGTCCTGACTTTC. The variable domain in full, completed from reference TRBV11-2 and TRBJ2-6, reads EAGVAQSPRYKIIEKRQSVAFWCNPISGHATLYWYQQILGQGPKLLIQFQNNGVVDDSQLPKDRFSAERLKGVDSTLKIQPAKLEDSAVYLCASTNSPSGANVLTFGAGSRLTVL.

This chain uses TRBV19 with TRBJ2-5, with unresolved D. The CDR3 loop spans 10 amino acids. Trimming removed 6 bases at V and 6 bases at J, with 5 bases between. Per germline, CDR1 LNHDA and CDR2 SQIVND (reference sequence). Here the CDR3 reads CASRGKTQYF. The DNA of the CDR3 is TGTGCCAGTAGGGGAAAGACCCAGTACTTC.

J is TRBJ2-7 and V is TRBV24-1; 10 bases fit TRBD2. This CDR3 comprises 16 residues. From germline, CDR1 is KGHDR and CDR2 SFDVKD. With 1 base clipped from V and 5 bases from J, the junction kept 7 bases outside the gene matches. The CDR3 here is CATSDFSSSGSHEQYF. For the CDR3, the DNA is TGTGCCACCAGTGATTTTTCTTCTAGCGGGAGCCACGAGCAGTACTTC.

The rearrangement links TRBV18 to TRBJ2-5; the match to TRBD1 covers 7 bases. CDR1 and CDR2 (germline): KGHSH, LQKENI. Unmatched junction bases numbered 7, after V lost 1 base and J lost 5 bases. The CDR3 runs 15 residues. DNA for the CDR3: TGTGCCAGCTCACCACTAACAGGGGTTGGGGAGACCCAGTACTTC. This translates into CASSPLTGVGETQYF. Together with reference TRBV18 and TRBJ2-5, the CDR3 gives the full variable domain: NAGVMQNPRHLVRRRGQEARLRCSPMKGHSHVYWYRQLPEEGLKFMVYLQKENIIDESGMPKERFSAEFPKEGPSILRIQQVVRGDSAAYFCASSPLTGVGETQYFGPGTRLLVL.

The chain recombines TRBV27 with TRBJ2-7; 8 bases match TRBD1. V trimming: 6 bases; J trimming: 3 bases; junction bases outside the gene matches: 10. CDR3 length: 15 amino acids. CDR1 is MNHEY and CDR2 is SMNVEV in the germline V gene (reference sequence). CDR3 residues: CASRGQRDRYYEQYF. CDR3 DNA sequence: TGTGCCAGCAGAGGACAAAGGGACAGGTACTACGAGCAGTACTTC.